This T cell receptor beta chain came from a study of cytomegalovirus exposure and HLA in healthy donors. Looking at the study overall: The 90 to 150 validation repertoires matched the roughly 700 first-cohort repertoires in platform, a later analysis reported.

Here immunoSEQ multiplex PCR was the method, and the copy in TCRdb shows in-frame clones only, minus some. The data contain fewer than 120,000 clones, approximately 87% of them singletons. V was cut by 3 bases and J by 3 bases, with 3 bases left in between. Germline values: CDR1 DFQATT, CDR2 SNEGSKA (reference sequence). CDR3 length: 11 residues. As concerns this clone: Its antigen is undetermined.

Overall study findings and caveats: CMV antigen specificity of a few CMV-associated chains was confirmed in vitro. Subsequent analysis of the approximately 110 validation repertoires found a tendency for first-cohort TCR clusters to co-occur. Accounts indicate the classifier identified cytomegalovirus status with strong specificity and sensitivity.

The sequence derives from a woman aged 30 to 39 in good health and CMV-seropositive. The specimen sequenced was PBMCs. The chain combines TRBV20-1 with TRBJ2-1; D is ambiguous. The CDR3 loop is CSASVYNEQFF. For the CDR3, the DNA is TGCAGTGCTAGCGTCTACAATGAGCAGTTCTTC.